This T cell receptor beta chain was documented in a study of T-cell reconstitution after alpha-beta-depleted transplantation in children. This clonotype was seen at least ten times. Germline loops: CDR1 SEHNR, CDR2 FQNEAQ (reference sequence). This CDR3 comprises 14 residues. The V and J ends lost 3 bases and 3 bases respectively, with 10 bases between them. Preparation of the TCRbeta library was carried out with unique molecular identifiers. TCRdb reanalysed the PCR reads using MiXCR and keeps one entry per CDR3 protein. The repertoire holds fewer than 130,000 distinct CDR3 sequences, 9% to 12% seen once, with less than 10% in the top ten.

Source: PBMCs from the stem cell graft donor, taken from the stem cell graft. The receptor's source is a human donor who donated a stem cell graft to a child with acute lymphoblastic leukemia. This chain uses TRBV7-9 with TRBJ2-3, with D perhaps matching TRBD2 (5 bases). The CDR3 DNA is TGTGCCAGCAGCTTGACCAGCGGTACAGATACGCAGTATTTT. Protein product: CASSLTSGTDTQYF.